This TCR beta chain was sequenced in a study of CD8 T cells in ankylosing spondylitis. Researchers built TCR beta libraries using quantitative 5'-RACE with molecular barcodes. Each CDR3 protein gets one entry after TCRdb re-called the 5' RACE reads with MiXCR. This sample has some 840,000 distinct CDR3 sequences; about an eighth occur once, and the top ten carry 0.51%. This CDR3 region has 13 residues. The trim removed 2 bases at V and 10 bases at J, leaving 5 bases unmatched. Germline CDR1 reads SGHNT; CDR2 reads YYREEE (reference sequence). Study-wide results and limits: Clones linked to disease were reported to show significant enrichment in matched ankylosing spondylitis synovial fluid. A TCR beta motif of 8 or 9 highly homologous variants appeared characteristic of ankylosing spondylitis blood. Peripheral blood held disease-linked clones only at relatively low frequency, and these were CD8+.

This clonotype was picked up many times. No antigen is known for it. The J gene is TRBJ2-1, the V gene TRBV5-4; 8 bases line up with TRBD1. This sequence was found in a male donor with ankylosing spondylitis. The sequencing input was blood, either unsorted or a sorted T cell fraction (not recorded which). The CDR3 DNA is TGTGCCAGCAGCTTAACTGGACAGGGAGAGCAGTTCTTC. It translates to CASSLTGQGEQFF. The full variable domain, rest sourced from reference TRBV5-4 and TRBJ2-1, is ETGVTQSPTHLIKTRGQQVTLRCSSQSGHNTVSWYQQALGQGPQFIFQYYREEENGRGNFPPRFSGLQFPNYSSELNVNALELDDSALYLCASSLTGQGEQFFGPGTRLTVL.